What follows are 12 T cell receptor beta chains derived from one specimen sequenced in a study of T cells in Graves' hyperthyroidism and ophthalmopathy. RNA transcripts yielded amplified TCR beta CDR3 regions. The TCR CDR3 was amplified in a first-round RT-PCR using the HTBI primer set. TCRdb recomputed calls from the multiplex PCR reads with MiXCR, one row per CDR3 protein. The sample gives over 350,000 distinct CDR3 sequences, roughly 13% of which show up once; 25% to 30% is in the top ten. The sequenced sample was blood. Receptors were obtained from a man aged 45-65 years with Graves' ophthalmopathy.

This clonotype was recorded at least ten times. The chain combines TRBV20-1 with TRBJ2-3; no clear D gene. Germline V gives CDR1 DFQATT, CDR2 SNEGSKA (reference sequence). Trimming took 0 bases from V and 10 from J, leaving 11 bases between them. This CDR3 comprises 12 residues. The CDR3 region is CSARDGNSAQYF. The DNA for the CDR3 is TGCAGTGCTAGAGACGGCAACAGTGCGCAGTATTTT.

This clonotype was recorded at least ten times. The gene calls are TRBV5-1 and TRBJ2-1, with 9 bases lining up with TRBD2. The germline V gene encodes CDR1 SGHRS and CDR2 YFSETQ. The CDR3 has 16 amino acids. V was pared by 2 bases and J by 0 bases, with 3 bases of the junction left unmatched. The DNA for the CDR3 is TGCGCCAGCAGCTTCCAACTAGCGGGCTCCTACAATGAGCAGTTCTTC. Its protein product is CASSFQLAGSYNEQFF.

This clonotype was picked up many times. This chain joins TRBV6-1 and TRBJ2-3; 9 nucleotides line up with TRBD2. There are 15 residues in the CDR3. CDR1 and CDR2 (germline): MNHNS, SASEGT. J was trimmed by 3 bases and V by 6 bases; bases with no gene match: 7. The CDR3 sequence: CASRGLSGRTDTQYF. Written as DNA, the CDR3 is TGTGCCAGCAGGGGCCTTAGCGGGAGAACAGATACGCAGTATTTT.

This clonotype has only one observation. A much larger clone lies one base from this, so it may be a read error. CDR3 nucleotides: TGTGCCAGCAGAGGGGACGCTGGTCAGCCCCAGCATTTT. Translated, it gives CASRGDAGQPQHF. The chain joins TRBV6-1 to TRBJ1-5, with TRBD1 as a possible D gene (5 bases). The germline gives CDR1 MNHNS, CDR2 SASEGT. There are 13 residues in the CDR3. Trimming removed 6 bases from V and 6 bases from J, with 12 bases in between.

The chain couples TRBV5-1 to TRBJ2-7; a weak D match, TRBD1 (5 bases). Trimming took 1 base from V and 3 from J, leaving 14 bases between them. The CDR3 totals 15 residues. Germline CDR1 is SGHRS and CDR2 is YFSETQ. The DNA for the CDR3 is TGCGCCAGCAGCTTGTATTGGGGCCCGGACTACGAGCAGTACTTC. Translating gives CASSLYWGPDYEQYF.

CDR3 sequence: CASSEGGGGVAKNIQYF. DNA of the CDR3: TGTGCCAGCAGTGAAGGAGGGGGCGGGGTGGCCAAAAACATTCAGTACTTC. The chain links TRBV2 to TRBJ2-4; TRBD1 is a possible D gene (7 bases). From germline, CDR1 is SNHLY and CDR2 FYNNEI. Trimming took off 1 base at V and 1 base at J, with 14 bases between the two ends. This CDR3 spans 17 amino acids. Combining the CDR3 with reference TRBV2 and TRBJ2-4 gives the whole variable domain EPEVTQTPSHQVTQMGQEVILRCVPISNHLYFYWYRQILGQKVEFLVSFYNNEISEKSEIFDDQFSVERPDGSNFTLKIRSTKLEDSAMYFCASSEGGGGVAKNIQYFGAGTRLSVL.

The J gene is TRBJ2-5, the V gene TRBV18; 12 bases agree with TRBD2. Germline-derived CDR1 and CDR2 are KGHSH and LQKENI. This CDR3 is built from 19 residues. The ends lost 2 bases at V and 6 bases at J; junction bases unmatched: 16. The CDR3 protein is CASSPAIGLAGFPGQTQYF. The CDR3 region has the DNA TGTGCCAGCTCACCAGCAATCGGACTAGCGGGATTCCCTGGTCAGACCCAGTACTTC. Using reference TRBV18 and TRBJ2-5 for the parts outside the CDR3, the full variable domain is NAGVMQNPRHLVRRRGQEARLRCSPMKGHSHVYWYRQLPEEGLKFMVYLQKENIIDESGMPKERFSAEFPKEGPSILRIQQVVRGDSAAYFCASSPAIGLAGFPGQTQYFGPGTRLLVL.

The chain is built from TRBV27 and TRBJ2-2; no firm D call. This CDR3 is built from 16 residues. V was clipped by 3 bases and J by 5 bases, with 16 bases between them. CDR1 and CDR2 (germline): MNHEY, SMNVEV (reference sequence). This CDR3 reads CASSFFNGRLTGELFF. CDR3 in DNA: TGTGCCAGCAGTTTTTTTAACGGCCGCTTAACCGGGGAGCTGTTTTTT.

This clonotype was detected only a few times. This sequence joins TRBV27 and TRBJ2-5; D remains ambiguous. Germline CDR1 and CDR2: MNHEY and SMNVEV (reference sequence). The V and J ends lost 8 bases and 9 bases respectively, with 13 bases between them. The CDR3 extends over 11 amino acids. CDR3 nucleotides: TGTGCCAGCGGTACTGGGGTGGCCCAGTACTTC. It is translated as CASGTGVAQYF.

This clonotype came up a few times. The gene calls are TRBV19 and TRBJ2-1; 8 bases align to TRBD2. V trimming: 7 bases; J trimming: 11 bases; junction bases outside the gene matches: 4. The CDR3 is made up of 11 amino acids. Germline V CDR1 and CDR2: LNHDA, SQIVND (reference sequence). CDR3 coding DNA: TGTGCCAGTAATTTAGCGGGGAAGCAGTTCTTC. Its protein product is CASNLAGKQFF.

CDR3 sequence reads: CASSSGTGTGELFF. Here the CDR3 DNA reads TGTGCCAGCAGCTCCGGGACAGGCACCGGGGAGCTGTTTTTT. The chain joins TRBV13 to TRBJ2-2, with 8 bases that match TRBD1. The CDR3 is 14 residues long. Germline V CDR1 and CDR2: PRHDT, FYEKMQ (reference sequence). V shed 4 bases, J shed 4 bases, and the junction held 2 bases outside the gene matches.

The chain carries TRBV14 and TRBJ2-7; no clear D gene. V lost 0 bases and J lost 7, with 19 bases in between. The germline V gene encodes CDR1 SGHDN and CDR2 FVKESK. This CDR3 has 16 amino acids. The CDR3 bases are TGTGCCAGCAGCCAAGATCGTGGCAGGCCGTCGTGGGAGCAGTACTTC. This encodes CASSQDRGRPSWEQYF.